Sequencing of this T cell receptor beta chain was carried out in a study of response to subunit inactivated influenza vaccine. Overall study findings and caveats: Authors suggested seasonal influenza vaccinations each recruit few new T cells.

This clonotype showed up just a few times. Its antigen is still unknown. TCRdb reanalysed the RT-PCR reads using MiXCR and keeps one entry per CDR3 protein. The data contain roughly 760,000 distinct CDR3 sequences, around 21% of them singletons. The CDR3 is 12 residues long. The ends were cut back, 0 bases at V and 7 bases at J, with 7 bases in the middle. In germline, CDR1 is LGHNA, CDR2 YSLEER. The sample was PBMCs from blood, taken roughly 5 days after vaccination. This sequence joins TRBV4-3 and TRBJ2-7; D is undetermined. The sequence derives from a man aged 50 to 59 who received an inactivated influenza vaccine. CDR3 nucleotide sequence: TGCGCCAGCAGCCAAGATCAAGGGGAGCAGTACTTC. This gives the protein CASSQDQGEQYF.